This TCR beta chain is drawn from a study of blood T cell repertoires in COVID-19. About the study: Sites across the United States, Italy and Spain contributed samples from acute and convalescent COVID-19. T cells, B-cell-depleted T cells, or PBMCs provided the cDNA or gDNA that served as material.

Study processing details: Estimated nucleated cell counts came from reference gene primer amplification. TCRdb's table, derived via immunoSEQ multiplex PCR, lists solely in-frame clones and lacks some. The DNA was the basis for D and trimming; V, J and clone size are from that table. Among 150,000 to 200,000 clones listed, about 80% were seen once. Looked up from germline, CDR1 is MDHEN and CDR2 is SYDVKM. The CDR3 totals 15 residues. The V gene lost 2 bases and the J gene lost 2 bases, with 12 bases spanning the gap. V and J are TRBV28 and TRBJ1-2, with a weak D call TRBD1 (5 bases). The receptor was isolated from a human donor with acute or convalescent COVID-19. The donor label of this sample is uncertain. The sequenced sample was peripheral blood. For the CDR3, the DNA is TGTGCCAGCAGTTTAATCACCAGGGCGAACTATGGCTACACCTTC. This codes for CASSLITRANYGYTF.